Listed below are T cell receptor beta chains from one sample, sequenced in a study of regulatory T cells in long-lasting Graves disease. Each CDR3 protein is one row after TCRdb ran MiXCR on the multiplex PCR reads. The sample has 500,000 to 800,000 distinct CDR3 sequences, 25% to 35% seen once; the top ten hold 40% to 55%. The input for sequencing was peripheral blood mononuclear cells (PBMCs), taken when the disease was refractory, from a patient treated with antithyroid drugs. The origin of the receptors is a female donor with Graves disease. Both conserved end residues are part of each CDR3. The order of the fields is clone size, CDR3 length, J gene, D gene, V gene, CDR3 DNA, CDR3 protein. The D gene is left open where the match is weak. A row's size may be missing; if present it is once, few, many or a size class.

abundance: few; len: 13; j_gene: TRBJ1-1; d_gene: TRBD1; v_gene: TRBV29-1; CDR3nt: TGCAGCGTTGCGGCAGGGGGAGGCACTGAAGCTTTCTTT; CDR3aa: CSVAAGGGTEAFF
abundance: -; len: 16; j_gene: TRBJ1-2; d_gene: TRBD1; v_gene: TRBV3-1; CDR3nt: TGTGCCAGCAGCCAACGTGGCCCGGGACAGAGATATGGCTACACCTTC; CDR3aa: CASSQRGPGQRYGYTF
abundance: few; len: 15; j_gene: TRBJ2-7; d_gene: TRBD2; v_gene: TRBV10-3; CDR3nt: TGTGCCATCAGTGTCTCCGGGACTAGCGGGTACGAGCAGTACTTC; CDR3aa: CAISVSGTSGYEQYF
abundance: -; len: 15; j_gene: TRBJ1-1; d_gene: -; v_gene: TRBV7-9; CDR3nt: TGTGCCAGCAGCGCTTACGTAGGAGGGGACACTGAAGCTTTCTTT; CDR3aa: CASSAYVGGDTEAFF
abundance: many; len: 15; j_gene: TRBJ2-5; d_gene: -; v_gene: TRBV29-1; CDR3nt: TGCAGCGTTTGGAGACCGGGGCGGATCCAAGAGACCCAGTACTTC; CDR3aa: CSVWRPGRIQETQYF
abundance: once; len: 13; j_gene: TRBJ2-7; d_gene: -; v_gene: TRBV19; CDR3nt: TGTGCCAGTAGTATCTCTCGAGGGGGGGAGCAGTACTTC; CDR3aa: CASSISRGGEQYF
abundance: many; len: 13; j_gene: TRBJ1-1; d_gene: -; v_gene: TRBV28; CDR3nt: TGTGCCAGCAGTCCAGAGTTCGACACTGAAGCTTTCTTT; CDR3aa: CASSPEFDTEAFF
abundance: -; len: 15; j_gene: TRBJ1-5; d_gene: TRBD1; v_gene: TRBV24-1; CDR3nt: TGTGCCACCAGTGATCGGACAGGTAACAATCAGCCCCAGCATTTT; CDR3aa: CATSDRTGNNQPQHF
abundance: -; len: 15; j_gene: TRBJ2-7; d_gene: -; v_gene: TRBV7-2; CDR3nt: TGTGCCAGCAGCTTAGGAACTAGGGCCTCCTACGAGCAGTACTTC; CDR3aa: CASSLGTRASYEQYF
abundance: -; len: 19; j_gene: TRBJ2-5; d_gene: -; v_gene: TRBV10-3; CDR3nt: TGTGCCATCAGTGGAAACAGGGACCCAGCTAAGGGACTACAAGAGACCCAGTACTTC; CDR3aa: CAISGNRDPAKGLQETQYF
abundance: -; len: 14; j_gene: TRBJ2-2; d_gene: -; v_gene: TRBV11-2; CDR3nt: TGTGCCAGCAGCTTAACCGGGTACGCCGGGGAGCTGTTTTTT; CDR3aa: CASSLTGYAGELFF
abundance: -; len: 14; j_gene: TRBJ1-5; d_gene: -; v_gene: TRBV10-3; CDR3nt: TGTGCCATCAGGCGGCCGGGGGATAATCAGCCCCAGCATTTT; CDR3aa: CAIRRPGDNQPQHF
abundance: -; len: 21; j_gene: TRBJ2-6; d_gene: -; v_gene: TRBV12-3/TRBV12-4; CDR3nt: TGTGCCAGCAGTTTAGTTTGGTACGACGGCCCCAAAGGAACTGGGGCCAACGTCCTGACTTTC; CDR3aa: CASSLVWYDGPKGTGANVLTF
abundance: few; len: 15; j_gene: TRBJ2-5; d_gene: -; v_gene: TRBV25-1; CDR3nt: TGTGCCAGCAGTGAAGCTGCCGGGGCCGGGGAGACCCAGTACTTC; CDR3aa: CASSEAAGAGETQYF
abundance: few; len: 15; j_gene: TRBJ1-1; d_gene: -; v_gene: TRBV3-1; CDR3nt: TGTGCCAGCAGCCAAGATGTGGTCTTGAACACTGAAGCTTTCTTT; CDR3aa: CASSQDVVLNTEAFF
abundance: once; len: 15; j_gene: TRBJ1-5; d_gene: -; v_gene: TRBV28; CDR3nt: TGTGCCAGCAGTTTATCCCGCCTGACAGGAACGGCCCAGCATTTT; CDR3aa: CASSLSRLTGTAQHF
abundance: few; len: 12; j_gene: TRBJ1-1; d_gene: -; v_gene: TRBV13; CDR3nt: TGTGCCAGCAGCCCCGGACTACCTGAAGCTTTCTTT; CDR3aa: CASSPGLPEAFF
abundance: -; len: 14; j_gene: TRBJ2-4; d_gene: -; v_gene: TRBV20-1; CDR3nt: TGCAGTGCTAGAGATCGCAGCGGCCAGAACATTCAGTACTTC; CDR3aa: CSARDRSGQNIQYF
abundance: few; len: 13; j_gene: TRBJ1-2; d_gene: TRBD1; v_gene: TRBV12-3/TRBV12-4; CDR3nt: TGTGCCAGCAGAGAAGGGACAGCCTATGGCTACACCTTC; CDR3aa: CASREGTAYGYTF
abundance: -; len: 12; j_gene: TRBJ2-7; d_gene: -; v_gene: TRBV11-2; CDR3nt: TGTGCCAGCAGCCCGGACTCCGTCGAGCAGTACTTC; CDR3aa: CASSPDSVEQYF
abundance: many; len: 15; j_gene: TRBJ2-5; d_gene: TRBD2; v_gene: TRBV12-5; CDR3nt: TGTGCTAGTGGTCCAGGAGGACTAGCGGAAGAGACCCAGTACTTC; CDR3aa: CASGPGGLAEETQYF
abundance: many; len: 15; j_gene: TRBJ2-5; d_gene: TRBD1; v_gene: TRBV28; CDR3nt: TGTGCCAGCAGTTTGGGACAGGGGATGGTGGAGACCCAGTACTTC; CDR3aa: CASSLGQGMVETQYF
abundance: -; len: 17; j_gene: TRBJ2-7; d_gene: TRBD2; v_gene: TRBV20-1; CDR3nt: TGCAGTGCTAGGGGGGCGTGGGCTAGCGGGAGTAGGTACGAGCAGTACTTC; CDR3aa: CSARGAWASGSRYEQYF
abundance: many; len: 13; j_gene: TRBJ1-2; d_gene: TRBD1; v_gene: TRBV12-3/TRBV12-4; CDR3nt: TGTGCCAGCAGCCAACAGGGGTTCTATGGCTACACCTTC; CDR3aa: CASSQQGFYGYTF
abundance: many; len: 13; j_gene: TRBJ2-5; d_gene: -; v_gene: TRBV19; CDR3nt: TGTGCCAGTAGTATAGGGAGGTTGGAGACCCAGTACTTC; CDR3aa: CASSIGRLETQYF